One and the same sample provided the 18 T cell receptor beta chains below, sequenced in a study of blood T cells in healthy people across ages. Sample-barcoded 5' priming and a J-beta primer mix drove a second PCR of roughly 6 to 12 cycles. Each CDR3 protein gets one entry after TCRdb re-called the 5' RACE reads with MiXCR. This sample yields hundreds of thousands of distinct CDR3 sequences, of which roughly 44% are seen a single time; about 21% belongs to the top ten. Source material: blood. The receptors derive from a man between 60 and 70 years old in good health.

This clonotype has ten or more counts. This chain links TRBV6-6 with TRBJ1-2, with a weak D call TRBD1 (6 bases). The CDR3 loop spans 14 amino acids. Trimming took 2 bases from V and 6 from J, leaving 13 bases between them. Germline values: CDR1 MNHNY, CDR2 SVGAGI (reference sequence). CDR3 sequence (DNA): TGTGCCAGCAGTTACGAGGACAGAGGGAATGGCTACACCTTC. Protein sequence: CASSYEDRGNGYTF.

This clonotype was seen a few times. CDR3: CASSVLGRSTDTQYF. CDR3 in DNA: TGTGCCAGCAGCGTACTGGGAAGAAGCACAGATACGCAGTATTTT. This rearrangement joins TRBV9 to TRBJ2-3; D is ambiguous. Germline-derived CDR1 and CDR2 are SGDLS and YYNGEE. V lost 1 base and J 0 bases, leaving 9 bases between the germline ends. CDR3 length: 15 amino acids.

The chain couples TRBV7-9 to TRBJ1-1; D possibly corresponds to TRBD1 (6 bases). Germline-derived CDR1 and CDR2 are SEHNR and FQNEAQ (reference sequence). The CDR3 extends over 16 amino acids. V gave up 3 bases and J gave up 5 bases, with 19 bases separating them. The CDR3: CASSFVTGRMGTEAFF. The CDR3 DNA is TGTGCCAGCAGCTTTGTTACAGGGAGGATGGGGACTGAAGCTTTCTTT.

The chain joins TRBV27 to TRBJ2-4, with TRBD2 matching 7 bases. The last part of the DNA fits TRBJ2-7 better; the J call may be wrong. The V gene's germline CDR1 is MNHEY and CDR2 SMNVEV (reference sequence). This CDR3 comprises 16 residues. DNA for the CDR3: TGTGCCAGCAGTCCTATTTCGGCGGGGGTCGTCTACGAGCAGTACTTC. Residues: CASSPISAGVVYEQYF.

The V and J genes are TRBV30 and TRBJ1-5; D is unclear. CDR3 length: 15 amino acids. Germline lookup yields CDR1 GTSNPN and CDR2 SVGIG (reference sequence). V gave up 0 bases and J gave up 6 bases, with 15 bases separating them. The CDR3 sequence is CAWSVSSGGGQPQHF. The CDR3 coding sequence is TGTGCCTGGAGTGTAAGTTCGGGAGGCGGTCAGCCCCAGCATTTT.

As for this clonotype: Relative to the germline gene, one junction end is altered; a read error may explain this. The chain carries TRBV20-1 and TRBJ2-3; a possible D gene is TRBD2 (5 bases). CDR1 DFQATT and CDR2 SNEGSKA come from the germline V gene (reference sequence). The CDR3 runs 13 residues. The DNA for the CDR3 is TGCAGTACTAGAGATGGTCCAACAGATACGCAGTATTTT. Its translation is CSTRDGPTDTQYF.

This clonotype was counted between two and nine times. This sequence joins TRBV7-2 and TRBJ1-2, with D unclear. CDR1 is SGHTA and CDR2 is FQGNSA in the germline V gene. Deletions cut 8 bases from V and 5 bases from J, with 15 bases between. The CDR3 covers 13 residues. The CDR3 bases are TGTGCCAGCCGCCCGCCGGGTTTTTATGGCTACACCTTC. Its protein product is CASRPPGFYGYTF.

V usage is TRBV7-3 and J usage is TRBJ2-6, with D tentatively TRBD1 or TRBD2 (5 bases each). The germline CDR1 and CDR2 sequences are SGHTA and FQGTGA. V lost 2 bases, J lost 13 bases, and 18 bases lay in between. The CDR3 has 15 residues. In nucleotides, the CDR3 is TGTGCCAGCAGCTTATCAGAGGGGAAAGGCTCGGTCCTGACTTTC. It yields the protein CASSLSEGKGSVLTF.

The chain recombines TRBV18 with TRBJ2-3; D not certain. Trimming shortened V by 0 bases and J by 4 bases, and 8 bases separated the two germline ends. Germline V gene lookup returns CDR1 KGHSH and CDR2 LQKENI. CDR3 length: 14 residues. CDR3 nucleotides: TGTGCCAGCTCACCACCCGAGAAACCAGATACGCAGTATTTT. Protein product: CASSPPEKPDTQYF.

The rearrangement joins TRBV10-2 to TRBJ2-5; TRBD2 matches 9 bases. The CDR3 covers 16 residues. Germline V CDR1 and CDR2: WSHSY, SAAADI. The V gene end was trimmed by 2 bases and the J gene end by 4 bases; junction bases not matched to a gene: 8. The CDR3 coding sequence is TGCGCCAGCAGTGAGCCGTATGGGACTAGCCGAGAGACCCAGTACTTC. The encoded protein is CASSEPYGTSRETQYF.

Worth noting for this clonotype: A much bigger clone sits one base away, suggesting this may be a read error. The chain carries TRBV10-3 and TRBJ2-7; D is perhaps TRBD1 (6 bases). The J call may be in error: the DNA end matches TRBJ2-5 better. The V gene's germline CDR1 is ENHRY and CDR2 SYGVKD. The CDR3 is 15 residues long. CDR3 DNA sequence: TGTGCCATCAGCCCTGGGACAACTAACCAAGGGACCCAGTACTTC. It codes for CAISPGTTNQGTQYF.

A single count supports this clonotype. In DNA form, the CDR3 reads TGTGCTAGTGGTTTGTACGGGGCAGATACGCAGTATTTT. Its protein product is CASGLYGADTQYF. This chain uses TRBV12-5 with TRBJ2-3; perhaps TRBD2 as D (5 bases). The CDR3 extends over 13 amino acids. Germline assignment: CDR1 LGHNT and CDR2 FRNRAP. Trimming removed 2 bases from V and 4 bases from J, with 7 bases in between.

The CDR3 bases are TGTGCCAGCAGTGACAGGGGAGTGTGGGAGCAGTACTTC. Translating it yields CASSDRGVWEQYF. The chain couples TRBV6-6 to TRBJ2-1, with 8 bases aligning to TRBD1. Gene TRBJ2-7 matches the end of the DNA better, so the J call may be wrong. Germline V gene lookup returns CDR1 MNHNY and CDR2 SVGAGI (reference sequence). The CDR3 is 13 amino acids.

This chain joins TRBV20-1 and TRBJ1-1; D gene ambiguous. The length of the CDR3 is 13 residues. Trimming cost V 5 bases and J 3 bases, with 13 bases left between them. CDR1 and CDR2 (germline): DFQATT, SNEGSKA (reference sequence). CDR3: CSAGREFDTEAFF. CDR3 DNA sequence: TGCAGTGCTGGGAGGGAGTTTGACACTGAAGCTTTCTTT.

This chain links TRBV15 with TRBJ2-3; D might be TRBD2 (5 bases). With 0 bases removed from V and 2 bases from J, the gap between germline ends came to 9 bases. Germline loops: CDR1 LNHNV, CDR2 YYDKDF (reference sequence). CDR3 length: 15 residues. As DNA, the CDR3 is TGTGCCACCAGCAGAGATGGAGGAAACACAGATACGCAGTATTTT. It codes for CATSRDGGNTDTQYF.

This clonotype was found many times. The chain recombines TRBV7-9 with TRBJ2-5; either TRBD1 or TRBD2 may supply D (5 bases each). CDR1 and CDR2 (germline): SEHNR, FQNEAQ (reference sequence). The CDR3 has 14 residues. The V and J ends lost 0 bases and 5 bases respectively, with 10 bases between them. The CDR3 loop reads CASSLASGRETQYF. CDR3 bases: TGTGCCAGCAGCTTAGCTTCGGGGCGCGAGACCCAGTACTTC.

The chain uses TRBV18 and TRBJ2-1; 10 positions match TRBD1. The CDR3 is 14 amino acids. The germline V gene encodes CDR1 KGHSH and CDR2 LQKENI. Trimming removed 7 bases from V and 8 bases from J; junction bases left unmatched: 8. The CDR3 sequence: CASLAGTGDYEQFF. The CDR3 DNA reads TGTGCCAGCTTAGCCGGGACAGGGGATTATGAGCAGTTCTTC. The full variable domain, in which reference TRBV18 and TRBJ2-1 provide the parts outside the CDR3, is NAGVMQNPRHLVRRRGQEARLRCSPMKGHSHVYWYRQLPEEGLKFMVYLQKENIIDESGMPKERFSAEFPKEGPSILRIQQVVRGDSAAYFCASLAGTGDYEQFFGPGTRLTVL.

In this sample, this clonotype turned up many times. The rearrangement joins TRBV28 to TRBJ2-5; D uncertain. Germline V gene data show CDR1 as MDHEN and CDR2 as SYDVKM. This CDR3 spans 13 amino acids. V lost 7 bases and J lost 1, with 10 bases in between. The CDR3 region is CASTGLTQETQYF. CDR3 bases: TGTGCCAGCACGGGCCTGACCCAAGAGACCCAGTACTTC.